One and the same sample provided the 20 T cell receptor beta chains below, sequenced in a study of cytomegalovirus exposure and HLA in healthy donors. With 60 Vbeta and 13 Jbeta primers, the PCR was carried out. Sequencing was performed with immunoSEQ multiplex PCR; in TCRdb, only in-frame clones are kept and a portion is missing. The top ten hold around 4.3% of the sample, which has under 200,000 clones, around 80% seen once. The sequenced material came from PBMCs. Receptors were obtained from a woman between 50 and 59 years old in good health and CMV-seropositive.

About this clone itself: Germline is not matched at one junction end, which may reflect a read error. The chain is built from TRBV2 and TRBJ2-1, with 11 bases that match TRBD2. Germline V gene sequence: CDR1 SNHLY, CDR2 FYNNEI. The CDR3 extends over 15 amino acids. CDR3 sequence: CASNLPSGRTNEQLF. CDR3 bases: TGTGCCAGCAATCTCCCTAGCGGGAGGACGAATGAGCAGCTCTTC.

The gene calls are TRBV19 and TRBJ1-4, with 9 bases that match TRBD1. Germline trimming cut 0 bases from V and 6 bases from J; bases unmatched to any gene: 2. CDR3 size: 15 residues. Germline V gene data show CDR1 as LNHDA and CDR2 as SQIVND (reference sequence). The CDR3: CASSIEGQGYEKLFF. As DNA, the CDR3 is TGTGCCAGTAGTATAGAGGGACAGGGCTATGAAAAACTGTTTTTT.

Points on this clone: A junction end diverges from the germline sequence, so it may reflect a read error. This sequence joins TRBV7-9 and TRBJ2-5; tentative D call: TRBD1 (6 bases). The CDR3 runs 14 residues. Germline CDR1 reads SEHNR; CDR2 reads FQNEAQ (reference sequence). CDR3 sequence reads: CSSSLDARGETQYF. Here the CDR3 DNA reads TGTTCCAGCAGCTTAGATGCCAGGGGAGAGACCCAGTACTTC.

This rearrangement joins TRBV18 to TRBJ2-1; 9 nucleotides line up with TRBD1. The CDR3 sequence is 15 residues long. Unmatched junction bases numbered 11, after V lost 2 bases and J lost 12 bases. CDR1 KGHSH and CDR2 LQKENI come from the germline V gene. The CDR3 spells CASSPTGQGGSVQFF. As DNA, the CDR3 is TGTGCCAGCTCACCAACGGGACAGGGAGGTTCGGTGCAGTTCTTC.

The chain links TRBV5-1 to TRBJ2-5; 13 bases are a match to TRBD2. With V trimmed by 4 bases and J by 4 bases, 7 bases remained unmatched. CDR1 is SGHRS and CDR2 is YFSETQ in the germline V gene. The CDR3 covers 16 residues. CDR3 residues: CASSPGTSGARETQYF. As DNA, the CDR3 is TGCGCCAGCAGCCCTGGGACTAGCGGGGCGCGAGAGACCCAGTACTTC.

This clone was seen a single time. The chain recombines TRBV5-1 with TRBJ2-2; 7 nucleotides match TRBD1. From germline, CDR1 is SGHRS and CDR2 YFSETQ. The CDR3 runs to 18 residues. Unmatched junction bases numbered 9, after V lost 0 bases and J lost 1 base. For the CDR3, the DNA is TGCGCCAGCAGCTTGGCTTCAGGGGGTGACCTGAACACCGGGGAGCTGTTTTTT. It codes for CASSLASGGDLNTGELFF.

This clone has just a few counts. The chain joins TRBV13 to TRBJ2-1; 7 bases are shared with TRBD2. From germline, CDR1 is PRHDT and CDR2 FYEKMQ (reference sequence). This CDR3 comprises 13 residues. After removal of 11 bases from V and 9 bases from J, the junction contained 13 bases not matched to a gene. The CDR3 loop reads CARGRAASTEQFF. The CDR3, as DNA: TGTGCCCGAGGGAGGGCCGCTTCCACTGAGCAGTTCTTC.

CDR3 nucleotide sequence: TGTGCCAGCTCCCGAACCGGGCTAGCGGAAAACAATGAGCAGTTCTTC. Translation gives CASSRTGLAENNEQFF. The chain couples TRBV18 to TRBJ2-1; TRBD2 aligns across 7 bases. The length of the CDR3 is 16 residues. V trimming: 6 bases; J trimming: 5 bases; junction bases outside the gene matches: 13. The germline V gene has CDR1 KGHSH and CDR2 LQKENI.

This clone has only a few counts. The rearrangement joins TRBV19 to TRBJ1-2; TRBD1 agrees at 9 bases. V shed 10 bases, J shed 8 bases, and the junction held 11 bases outside the gene matches. The CDR3 is made up of 13 amino acids. CDR1 LNHDA and CDR2 SQIVND come from the germline V gene (reference sequence). The CDR3 DNA reads TGTGCCACAAGGGACAGGGCGCTTCCAGGCTACACCTTC. Amino acid sequence: CATRDRALPGYTF. Filled out from reference TRBV19 and TRBJ1-2, the complete variable domain reads DGGITQSPKYLFRKEGQNVTLSCEQNLNHDAMYWYRQDPGQGLRLIYYSQIVNDFQKGDIAEGYSVSREKKESFPLTVTSAQKNPTAFYLCATRDRALPGYTFGSGTRLTVV.

The chain uses TRBV19 and TRBJ2-7, with 9 bases that match TRBD1. The CDR3 is made up of 14 amino acids. V trimming: 5 bases; J trimming: 5 bases; junction bases outside the gene matches: 7. CDR1 LNHDA and CDR2 SQIVND come from the germline V gene (reference sequence). Here the CDR3 reads CASSLETGGDEQYF. The CDR3 DNA reads TGTGCCAGTAGTCTCGAGACAGGGGGGGACGAGCAGTACTTC.

The gene calls are TRBV5-1 and TRBJ1-2; TRBD1 matches 7 bases. V was clipped by 0 bases and J by 8 bases; unmatched bases: 7. Germline-derived CDR1 and CDR2 are SGHRS and YFSETQ. The CDR3 has 14 amino acids. The CDR3 DNA sequence: TGCGCCAGCAGCTTGGGACAGGGAACGGGGGGCTACACCTTC. The encoded protein is CASSLGQGTGGYTF.

V gene TRBV6-1 combines with J gene TRBJ1-3; 7 bases align to TRBD1. The germline V gene encodes CDR1 MNHNS and CDR2 SASEGT. The CDR3 consists of 14 residues. With 6 bases clipped from V and 2 bases from J, the junction kept 4 bases outside the gene matches. CDR3: CASSDRVAGNTIYF. DNA of the CDR3: TGTGCCAGCAGCGACAGGGTAGCTGGAAACACCATATATTTT.

This clone turned up a few times. The chain couples TRBV4-2 to TRBJ1-4; maybe TRBD1 (5 bases). Germline V gives CDR1 LGHNA, CDR2 YNFKEQ. The CDR3 extends over 17 amino acids. Trimming removed 1 base at V and 0 bases at J, with 12 bases between. CDR3 in amino acids: CASSQGGRAATNEKLFF. CDR3 nucleotides: TGTGCCAGCAGCCAAGGGGGGAGGGCGGCAACTAATGAAAAACTGTTTTTT.

The chain employs TRBV19 and TRBJ2-7; 8 positions agree with TRBD1. Unmatched junction bases numbered 6, after V lost 3 bases and J lost 5 bases. This CDR3 region has 14 residues. CDR1 is LNHDA, CDR2 SQIVND, per germline (reference sequence). In DNA form, the CDR3 reads TGTGCCAGTAGTATCCAGGGGGCCCTTGACGAGCAGTACTTC. Translated, it gives CASSIQGALDEQYF.

This clone was observed a handful of times. This CDR3 is also generated by other DNA sequences in the sample. The rearrangement links TRBV7-3 to TRBJ1-1; 7 bases agree with TRBD1. CDR1 and CDR2 (germline): SGHTA, FQGTGA. The ends lost 4 bases at V and 4 bases at J; junction bases unmatched: 3. The length of the CDR3 is 13 residues. The CDR3 loop reads CASSSQGGTEAFF. The CDR3 coding sequence is TGTGCCAGCAGCTCCCAGGGGGGCACTGAAGCTTTCTTT.

This clone was seen just once. V is TRBV21-1 and J is TRBJ2-5; the D segment call TRBD1 is taken from the table without a DNA check. TRBV21-1 is a documented pseudogene. The CDR3 totals 15 residues. Here the CDR3 reads CASSKTHSTQETQYF. CDR3 DNA sequence: TGTGCCAGCAGCAAAACCCACAGTACACAAGAGACCCAGTACTTC.

Concerning this clone itself: In the same sample, other DNA sequences code for this CDR3. This chain uses TRBV7-3 with TRBJ2-3, with 9 bases matching TRBD2. Losses at the gene ends were 5 bases for V and 0 bases for J; bases not matched to a gene: 3. Germline V gene sequence: CDR1 SGHTA, CDR2 FQGTGA. CDR3 length equals 15 residues. The CDR3 reads CASSRTSGSTDTQYF. CDR3 coding DNA: TGTGCCAGCAGCCGAACTAGCGGGAGCACAGATACGCAGTATTTT.

The sample holds one count of this clone. The V gene is TRBV6-1, the J gene TRBJ1-2, with D unresolved. The V gene lost 4 bases and the J gene lost 7 bases, with 10 bases spanning the gap. The CDR3 is made up of 12 amino acids. Germline loops: CDR1 MNHNS, CDR2 SASEGT. CDR3 residues: CASSAASGGYTF. In nucleotides, the CDR3 is TGTGCCAGCAGTGCGGCCTCAGGTGGCTACACCTTC.

This clone was seen just once. V gene TRBV4-2 combines with J gene TRBJ2-3; a weak D match, TRBD2 (5 bases). Looked up from germline, CDR1 is LGHNA and CDR2 is YNFKEQ. Trimming took 1 base from V and 8 from J, leaving 7 bases between them. The CDR3 has 12 residues. The CDR3 DNA follows: TGTGCCAGCAGCCAAGCGGCGGGTACGCAGTATTTT. Protein sequence: CASSQAAGTQYF.

This clone was counted a few times. V usage is TRBV7-9 and J usage is TRBJ1-2; weak D call: TRBD1 (5 bases). CDR1 SEHNR and CDR2 FQNEAQ come from the germline V gene (reference sequence). This CDR3 contains 13 residues. V lost 5 bases to trimming and J lost 1 base, with 8 bases between them. CDR3 coding DNA: TGTGCCAGCAGCGCAGACAGTAACTATGGCTACACCTTC. Encoded protein: CASSADSNYGYTF. Combining the CDR3 with reference TRBV7-9 and TRBJ1-2 gives the whole variable domain DTGVSQNPRHKITKRGQNVTFRCDPISEHNRLYWYRQTLGQGPEFLTYFQNEAQLEKSRLLSDRFSAERPKGSFSTLEIQRTEQGDSAMYLCASSADSNYGYTFGSGTRLTVV.